The clone carrying this T cell receptor beta chain was recorded at least ten times. What it binds is unknown. This sample was included in a study of read filtering for tumor transcriptome and immune sequencing. The study's findings and limits: The sorted CD138-negative fraction was a mixed bone marrow immune population, not purified T cells.

Bone marrow was sampled from every patient at the time of active disease. From germline, CDR1 is MDHEN and CDR2 SYDVKM. V gave up 8 bases and J gave up 4 bases, with 15 bases separating them. The CDR3 has 13 amino acids. This library used roughly 400 ng RNA and molecular barcoded adaptors spanning alpha/delta and beta/gamma chains. MiXCR, run by TCRdb on the reads, gives a single entry per CDR3 protein. In the table there are about 46,000 distinct CDR3 sequences, around 20% of which are singletons. The chain links TRBV28 to TRBJ2-7; D is undetermined. The sequence came from a donor aged 40 or over with multiple myeloma. The sequenced material came from a population of CD138-negative cells sorted from bone marrow. The CDR3 nucleotides are TGTGCCAGCGCCGGGCAGCCAAGATACGAGCAGTACTTC. Translation gives CASAGQPRYEQYF. Together with reference TRBV28 and TRBJ2-7, the CDR3 gives the full variable domain: DVKVTQSSRYLVKRTGEKVFLECVQDMDHENMFWYRQDPGLGLRLIYFSYDVKMKEKGDIPEGYSVSREKKERFSLILESASTNQTSMYLCASAGQPRYEQYFGPGTRLTVT.